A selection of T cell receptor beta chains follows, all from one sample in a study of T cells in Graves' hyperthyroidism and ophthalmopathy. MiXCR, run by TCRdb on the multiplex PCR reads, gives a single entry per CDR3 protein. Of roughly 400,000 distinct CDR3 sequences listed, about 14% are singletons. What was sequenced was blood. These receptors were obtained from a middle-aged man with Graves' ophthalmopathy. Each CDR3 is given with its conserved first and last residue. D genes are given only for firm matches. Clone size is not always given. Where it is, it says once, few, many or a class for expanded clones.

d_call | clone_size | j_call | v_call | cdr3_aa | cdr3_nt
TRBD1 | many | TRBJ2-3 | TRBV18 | CASSPPNRGLADTQYF | TGTGCCAGCTCACCACCAAACAGGGGGCTCGCAGATACGCAGTATTTT
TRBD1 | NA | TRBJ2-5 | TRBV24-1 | CATSDRGGWETQYF | TGTGCCACCAGTGACCGAGGGGGCTGGGAGACCCAGTACTTC
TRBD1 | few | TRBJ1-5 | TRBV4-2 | CASSGRDREDQPQHF | TGTGCCAGCAGCGGCCGCGACAGGGAGGATCAGCCCCAGCATTTT
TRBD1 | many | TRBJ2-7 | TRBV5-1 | CASSVGQGQMTYEQYF | TGCGCCAGCAGCGTTGGTCAGGGACAGATGACCTACGAGCAGTACTTC
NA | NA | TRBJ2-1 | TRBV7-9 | CASRVGGGPVGNEQFF | TGTGCCAGCAGGGTCGGAGGAGGGCCGGTGGGGAATGAGCAGTTCTTC
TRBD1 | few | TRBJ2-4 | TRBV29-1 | CSVPGQGFNIQYF | TGCAGCGTTCCTGGACAGGGTTTTAACATTCAGTACTTC
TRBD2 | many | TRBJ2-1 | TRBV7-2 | CASSLLRLAGGPYNEQFF | TGTGCCAGCAGCTTACTACGATTAGCGGGAGGACCCTACAATGAGCAGTTCTTC
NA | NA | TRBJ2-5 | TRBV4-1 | CASSQWGQETQYF | TGCGCCAGCAGCCAATGGGGACAAGAGACCCAGTACTTC
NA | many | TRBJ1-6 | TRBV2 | CASSRQVGSPLHF | TGTGCCAGCAGTCGTCAGGTTGGATCACCCCTCCACTTT
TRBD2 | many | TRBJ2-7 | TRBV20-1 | CSATFVSGRAGEQYF | TGCAGTGCTACGTTCGTTAGCGGGAGAGCGGGGGAGCAGTACTTC
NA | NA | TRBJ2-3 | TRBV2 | CASGIDSTDTQYF | TGTGCCAGCGGGATAGACAGCACAGATACGCAGTATTTT
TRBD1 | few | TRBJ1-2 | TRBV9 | CASSEDRYGYTF | TGTGCCAGCAGCGAGGACAGGTATGGCTACACCTTC
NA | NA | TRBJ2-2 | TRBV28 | CASRLQGVGELFF | TGTGCCAGCAGATTACAGGGCGTCGGGGAGCTGTTTTTT
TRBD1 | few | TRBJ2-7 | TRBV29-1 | CSVETGTGNYEQYF | TGCAGCGTTGAAACAGGGACAGGGAACTACGAGCAGTACTTC
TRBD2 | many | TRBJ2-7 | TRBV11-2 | CASSLGLGGSYEQYF | TGTGCCAGCAGCTTAGGTCTGGGAGGGAGCTACGAGCAGTACTTC
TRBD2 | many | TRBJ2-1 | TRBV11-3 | CASSSGLAGGQDNEQFF | TGTGCCAGCAGCTCGGGACTAGCGGGAGGACAAGACAATGAGCAGTTCTTC
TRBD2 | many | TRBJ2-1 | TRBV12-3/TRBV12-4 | CASRVTSGIVSEQFF | TGTGCCAGCAGGGTGACTAGCGGGATAGTTAGTGAGCAGTTCTTC
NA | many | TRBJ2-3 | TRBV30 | CAWSVHRTDTQYF | TGTGCCTGGAGTGTACATCGAACAGATACGCAGTATTTT
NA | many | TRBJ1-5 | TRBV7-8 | CASSSLGAGGGSQPQHF | TGTGCCAGCAGCTCCTTGGGAGCGGGGGGAGGTAGTCAGCCCCAGCATTTT
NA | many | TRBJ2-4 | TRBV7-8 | CASSHTTEGWGDEAKNIQYF | TGTGCCAGCAGCCACACTACAGAGGGTTGGGGGGACGAAGCCAAAAACATTCAGTACTTC
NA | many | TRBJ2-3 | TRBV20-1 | CSARKGGTDTQYF | TGCAGTGCTAGGAAGGGGGGTACAGATACGCAGTATTTT
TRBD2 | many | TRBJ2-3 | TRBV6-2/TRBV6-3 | CASSYEGLGTDTQYF | TGTGCCAGCAGTTACGAGGGACTAGGCACAGATACGCAGTATTTT
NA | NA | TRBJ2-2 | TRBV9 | CASSVYYTGELFF | TGTGCCAGCAGCGTATACTACACCGGGGAGCTGTTTTTT
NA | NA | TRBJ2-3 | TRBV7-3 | CASSPEIRTDTQYF | TGTGCCAGCAGCCCGGAGATTCGGACAGATACGCAGTATTTT